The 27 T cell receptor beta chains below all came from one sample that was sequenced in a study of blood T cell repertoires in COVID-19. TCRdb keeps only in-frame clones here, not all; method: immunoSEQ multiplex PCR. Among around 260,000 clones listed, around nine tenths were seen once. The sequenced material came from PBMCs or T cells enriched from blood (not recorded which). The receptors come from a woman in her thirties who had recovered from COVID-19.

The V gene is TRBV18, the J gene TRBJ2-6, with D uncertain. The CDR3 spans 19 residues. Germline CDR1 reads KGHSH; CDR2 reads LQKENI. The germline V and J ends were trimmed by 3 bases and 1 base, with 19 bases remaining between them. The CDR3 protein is CASSPVLLMDGSGANVLTF. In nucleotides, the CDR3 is TGTGCCAGCTCACCCGTACTACTGATGGATGGGTCTGGGGCCAACGTCCTGACTTTC.

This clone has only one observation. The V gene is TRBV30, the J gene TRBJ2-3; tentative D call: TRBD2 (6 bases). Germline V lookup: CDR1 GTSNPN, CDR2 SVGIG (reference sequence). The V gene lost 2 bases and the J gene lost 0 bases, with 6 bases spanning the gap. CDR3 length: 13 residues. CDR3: CAWSSGSTDTQYF. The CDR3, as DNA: TGTGCCTGGAGTAGCGGGAGCACAGATACGCAGTATTTT.

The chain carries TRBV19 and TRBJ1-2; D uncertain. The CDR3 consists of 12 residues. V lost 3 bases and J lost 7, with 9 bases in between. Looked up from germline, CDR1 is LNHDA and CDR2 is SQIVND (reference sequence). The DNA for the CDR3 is TGTGCCAGTAGTATTAGAGAGAGTGGCTACACCTTC. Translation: CASSIRESGYTF.

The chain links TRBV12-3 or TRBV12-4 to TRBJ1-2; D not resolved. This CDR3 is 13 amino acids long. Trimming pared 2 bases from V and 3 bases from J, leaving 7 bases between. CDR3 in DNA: TGTGCCAGCAGTTTATCCCCGGACTATGGCTACACCTTC. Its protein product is CASSLSPDYGYTF.

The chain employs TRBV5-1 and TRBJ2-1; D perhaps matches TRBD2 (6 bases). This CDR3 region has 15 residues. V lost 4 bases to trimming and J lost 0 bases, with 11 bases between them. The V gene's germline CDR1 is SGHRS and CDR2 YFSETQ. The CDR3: CASSQDGSSYNEQFF. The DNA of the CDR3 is TGCGCCAGCAGCCAAGACGGGAGCTCCTACAATGAGCAGTTCTTC.

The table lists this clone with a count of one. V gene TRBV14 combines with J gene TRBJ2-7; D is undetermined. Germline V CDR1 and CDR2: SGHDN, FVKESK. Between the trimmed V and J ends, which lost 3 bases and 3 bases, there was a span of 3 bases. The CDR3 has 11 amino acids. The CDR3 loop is CASSHHYEQYF. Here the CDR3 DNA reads TGTGCCAGCAGCCATCACTACGAGCAGTACTTC.

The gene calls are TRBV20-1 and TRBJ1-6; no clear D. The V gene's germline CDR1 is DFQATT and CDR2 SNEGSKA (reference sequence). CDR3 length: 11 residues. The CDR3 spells CRLQNNSPLHF. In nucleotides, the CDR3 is TGCAGATTACAGAATAATTCACCCCTCCACTTT.

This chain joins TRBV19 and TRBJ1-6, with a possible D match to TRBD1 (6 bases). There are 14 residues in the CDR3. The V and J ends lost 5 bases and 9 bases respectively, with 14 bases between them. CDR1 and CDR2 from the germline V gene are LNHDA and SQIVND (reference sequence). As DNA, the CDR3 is TGTGCCAGTAGTCTGGGGGCACCTCGTTCACCCCTCCACTTT. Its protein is CASSLGAPRSPLHF.

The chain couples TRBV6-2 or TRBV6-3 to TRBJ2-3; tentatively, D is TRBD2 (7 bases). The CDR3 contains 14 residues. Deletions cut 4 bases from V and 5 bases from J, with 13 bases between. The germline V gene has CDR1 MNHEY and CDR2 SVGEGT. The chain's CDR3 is CASSSNREGDTQYF. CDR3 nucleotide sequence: TGTGCCAGCAGTTCAAACAGGGAGGGAGATACGCAGTATTTT.

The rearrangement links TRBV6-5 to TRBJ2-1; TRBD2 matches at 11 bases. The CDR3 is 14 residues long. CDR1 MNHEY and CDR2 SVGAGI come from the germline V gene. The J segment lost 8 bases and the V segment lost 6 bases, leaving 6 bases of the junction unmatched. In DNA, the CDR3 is TGTGCCAGCAGCCGACTAGCGGGAACGGATGAGCAGTTCTTC. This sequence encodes CASSRLAGTDEQFF.

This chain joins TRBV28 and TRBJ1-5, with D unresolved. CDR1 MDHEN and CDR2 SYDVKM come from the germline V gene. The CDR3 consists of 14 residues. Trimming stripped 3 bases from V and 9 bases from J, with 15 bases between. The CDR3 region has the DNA TGTGCCAGCAGTTTCCCCGCGGTTCGGGGGCCCCAGCATTTT. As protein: CASSFPAVRGPQHF. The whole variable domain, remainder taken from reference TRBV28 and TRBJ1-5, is DVKVTQSSRYLVKRTGEKVFLECVQDMDHENMFWYRQDPGLGLRLIYFSYDVKMKEKGDIPEGYSVSREKKERFSLILESASTNQTSMYLCASSFPAVRGPQHFGDGTRLSIL.

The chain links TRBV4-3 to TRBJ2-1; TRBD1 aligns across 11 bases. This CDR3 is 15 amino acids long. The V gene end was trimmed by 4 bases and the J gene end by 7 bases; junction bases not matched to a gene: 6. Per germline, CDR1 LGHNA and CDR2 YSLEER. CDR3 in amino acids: CASSLGQGAENEQFF. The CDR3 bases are TGCGCCAGCAGCCTAGGACAGGGGGCGGAAAATGAGCAGTTCTTC.

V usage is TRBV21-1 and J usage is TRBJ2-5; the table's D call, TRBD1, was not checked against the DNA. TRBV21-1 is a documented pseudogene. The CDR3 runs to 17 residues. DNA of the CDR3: TGTGCCAGCAGCAAAGATTTACAGGGGGTCCTCCAAGAGACCCAGTACTTC. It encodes CASSKDLQGVLQETQYF.

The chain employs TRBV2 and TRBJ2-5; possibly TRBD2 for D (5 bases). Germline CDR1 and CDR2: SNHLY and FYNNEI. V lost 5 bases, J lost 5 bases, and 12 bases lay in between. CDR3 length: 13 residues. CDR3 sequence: CASSRTRTETQYF. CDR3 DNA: TGTGCCAGCAGTCGGACTCGCACGGAGACCCAGTACTTC.

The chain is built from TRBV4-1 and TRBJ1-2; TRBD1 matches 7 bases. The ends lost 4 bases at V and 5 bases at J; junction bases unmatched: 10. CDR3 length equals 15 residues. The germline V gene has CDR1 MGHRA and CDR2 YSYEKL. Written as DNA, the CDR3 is TGCGCCAGCAGCCTCGACCCGGGACAGAGGTATGGCTACACCTTC. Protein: CASSLDPGQRYGYTF.

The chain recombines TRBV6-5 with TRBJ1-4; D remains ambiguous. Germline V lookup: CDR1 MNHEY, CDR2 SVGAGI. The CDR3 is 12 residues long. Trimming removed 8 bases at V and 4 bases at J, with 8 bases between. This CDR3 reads CASRTVNEKLFF. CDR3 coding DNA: TGTGCCAGCCGTACAGTTAATGAAAAACTGTTTTTT.

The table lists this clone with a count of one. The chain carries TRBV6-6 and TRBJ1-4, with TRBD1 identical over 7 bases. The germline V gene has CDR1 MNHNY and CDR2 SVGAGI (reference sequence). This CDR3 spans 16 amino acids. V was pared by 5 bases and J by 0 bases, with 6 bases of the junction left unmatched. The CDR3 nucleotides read TGTGCCAGCAGTCCGATGGGGACAGCAACTAATGAAAAACTGTTTTTT. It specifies CASSPMGTATNEKLFF.

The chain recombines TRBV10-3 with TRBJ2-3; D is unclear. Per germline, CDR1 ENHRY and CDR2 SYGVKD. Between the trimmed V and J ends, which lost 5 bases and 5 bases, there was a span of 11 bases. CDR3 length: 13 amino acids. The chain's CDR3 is CAISPRSRDTQYF. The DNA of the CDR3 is TGTGCCATCAGTCCCCGGTCGCGAGATACGCAGTATTTT.

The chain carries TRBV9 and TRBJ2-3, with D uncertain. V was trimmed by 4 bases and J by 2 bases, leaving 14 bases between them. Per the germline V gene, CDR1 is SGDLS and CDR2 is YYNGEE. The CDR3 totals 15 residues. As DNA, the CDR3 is TGTGCCAGCAGCCCACAACAAACCGTCACAGATACGCAGTATTTT. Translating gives CASSPQQTVTDTQYF.

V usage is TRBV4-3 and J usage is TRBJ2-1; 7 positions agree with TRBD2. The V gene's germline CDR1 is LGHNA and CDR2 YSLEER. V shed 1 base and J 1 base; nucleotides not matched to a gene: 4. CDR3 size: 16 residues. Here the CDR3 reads CASSQVEAGSYNEQFF. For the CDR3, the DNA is TGCGCCAGCAGCCAAGTAGAAGCGGGATCCTACAATGAGCAGTTCTTC.

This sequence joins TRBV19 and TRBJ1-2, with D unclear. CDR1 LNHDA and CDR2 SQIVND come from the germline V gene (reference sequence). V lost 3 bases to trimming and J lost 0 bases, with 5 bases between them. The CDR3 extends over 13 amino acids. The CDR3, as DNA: TGTGCCAGTAGTATTTTCGCTAACTATGGCTACACCTTC. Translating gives CASSIFANYGYTF.

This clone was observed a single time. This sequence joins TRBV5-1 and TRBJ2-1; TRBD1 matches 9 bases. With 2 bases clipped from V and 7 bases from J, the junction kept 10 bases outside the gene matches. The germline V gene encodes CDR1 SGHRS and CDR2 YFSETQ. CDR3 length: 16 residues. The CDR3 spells CASSLQVGQGRNEQFF. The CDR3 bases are TGCGCCAGCAGCTTACAGGTGGGACAGGGACGGAATGAGCAGTTCTTC.

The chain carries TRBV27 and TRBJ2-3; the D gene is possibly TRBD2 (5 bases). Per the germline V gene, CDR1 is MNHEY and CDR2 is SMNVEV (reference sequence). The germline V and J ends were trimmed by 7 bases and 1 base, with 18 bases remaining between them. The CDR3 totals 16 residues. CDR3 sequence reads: CASKPNPGERTDTQYF. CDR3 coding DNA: TGTGCCAGCAAGCCAAACCCCGGGGAGCGCACAGATACGCAGTATTTT.

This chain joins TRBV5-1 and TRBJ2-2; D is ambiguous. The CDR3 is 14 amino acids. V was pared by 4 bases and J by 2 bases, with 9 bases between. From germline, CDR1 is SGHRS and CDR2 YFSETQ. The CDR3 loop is CASSLRYNTGELFF. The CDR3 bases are TGCGCCAGCAGCCTTCGGTATAACACCGGGGAGCTGTTTTTT.

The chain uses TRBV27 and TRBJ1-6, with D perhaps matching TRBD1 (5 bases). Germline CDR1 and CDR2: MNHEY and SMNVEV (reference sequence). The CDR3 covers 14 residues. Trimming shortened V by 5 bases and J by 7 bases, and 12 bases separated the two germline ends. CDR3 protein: CASSPQGRNSPLHF. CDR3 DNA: TGTGCCAGCAGTCCCCAGGGTCGGAATTCACCCCTCCACTTT.

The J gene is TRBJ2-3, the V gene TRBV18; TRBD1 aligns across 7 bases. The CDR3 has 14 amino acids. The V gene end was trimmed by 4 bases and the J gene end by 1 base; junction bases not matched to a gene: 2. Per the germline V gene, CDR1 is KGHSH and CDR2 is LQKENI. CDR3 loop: CASSRGQGTDTQYF. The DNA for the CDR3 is TGTGCCAGCTCACGTGGACAGGGCACAGATACGCAGTATTTT. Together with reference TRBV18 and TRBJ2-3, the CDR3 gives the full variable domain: NAGVMQNPRHLVRRRGQEARLRCSPMKGHSHVYWYRQLPEEGLKFMVYLQKENIIDESGMPKERFSAEFPKEGPSILRIQQVVRGDSAAYFCASSRGQGTDTQYFGPGTRLTVL.

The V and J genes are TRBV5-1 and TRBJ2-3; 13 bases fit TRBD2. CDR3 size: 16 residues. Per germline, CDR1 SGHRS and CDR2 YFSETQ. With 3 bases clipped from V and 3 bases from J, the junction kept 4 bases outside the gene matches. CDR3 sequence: CASSSGLAGTTDTQYF. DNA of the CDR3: TGCGCCAGCAGCTCGGGACTAGCGGGAACTACAGATACGCAGTATTTT.